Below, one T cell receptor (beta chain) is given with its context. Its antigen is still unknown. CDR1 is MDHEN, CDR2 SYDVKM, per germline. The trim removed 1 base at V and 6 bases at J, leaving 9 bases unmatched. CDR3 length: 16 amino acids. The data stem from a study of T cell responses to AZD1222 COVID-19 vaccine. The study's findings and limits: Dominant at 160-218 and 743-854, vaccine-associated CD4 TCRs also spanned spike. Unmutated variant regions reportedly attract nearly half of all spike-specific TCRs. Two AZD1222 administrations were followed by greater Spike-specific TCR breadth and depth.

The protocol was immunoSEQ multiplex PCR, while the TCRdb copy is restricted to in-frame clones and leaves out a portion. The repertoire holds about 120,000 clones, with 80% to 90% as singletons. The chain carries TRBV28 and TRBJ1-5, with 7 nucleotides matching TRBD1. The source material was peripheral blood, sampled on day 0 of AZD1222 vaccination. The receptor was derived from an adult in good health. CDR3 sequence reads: CASSLFWRNRGQPQHF. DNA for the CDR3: TGTGCCAGCAGTTTATTCTGGCGAAACAGGGGTCAGCCCCAGCATTTT.